The next 20 T cell receptor beta chains were all read from a single sample in a study of T cell repertoires in cytomegalovirus infection. TCRdb independently ran MiXCR on the reads; one entry per CDR3 protein. This table has 350,000 to 400,000 distinct CDR3 sequences, about 34% appearing once. The antigens these receptors bind are not known. The sequencing used cultured PBMCs, collected from culture after CMV antigen stimulation. The receptors derive from a human donor in good health (CMV status not recorded). Some clones in this sample may be carry-over from other donors' samples.

The chain uses TRBV6-2 or TRBV6-3 and TRBJ2-1; D not certain. V dropped 2 bases and J dropped 12 bases, with 11 bases sitting between them. The CDR3 extends over 12 amino acids. Germline V gene lookup returns CDR1 MNHEY and CDR2 SVGEGT. CDR3 in DNA: TGTGCCAGCAGTTACCAGGCTCCGGGGCAGTTCTTC. Its protein is CASSYQAPGQFF.

This clonotype was seen more than once but under ten times. The CDR3 loop is CASSLALADYEQYF. The CDR3 coding sequence is TGTGCCAGCAGTTTAGCACTAGCGGATTACGAGCAGTACTTC. The rearrangement uses TRBV12-3 or TRBV12-4 and TRBJ2-7; 8 positions match TRBD2. CDR3 size: 14 residues. Trimming removed 0 bases from V and 4 bases from J; junction bases left unmatched: 2.

This clonotype has more than one count but fewer than ten. The J gene is TRBJ2-5, the V gene TRBV19; TRBD2 matches 9 bases. V shed 3 bases, J shed 4 bases, and the junction held 6 bases outside the gene matches. Germline lookup yields CDR1 LNHDA and CDR2 SQIVND (reference sequence). The CDR3 runs to 15 residues. CDR3 bases: TGTGCCAGTAGTATCATAGCGGGAGTGGCAGAGACCCAGTACTTC. Translation: CASSIIAGVAETQYF.

This chain connects TRBV7-2 to TRBJ2-2, with D perhaps matching TRBD2 (6 bases). The CDR3 runs 16 residues. Germline CDR1 reads SGHTA; CDR2 reads FQGNSA. Between the trimmed V and J ends, which lost 1 base and 0 bases, there was a span of 9 bases. CDR3 region: CASSLDGGANTGELFF. The CDR3 DNA is TGTGCCAGCAGCTTAGATGGAGGGGCGAACACCGGGGAGCTGTTTTTT.

The V and J genes are TRBV7-2 and TRBJ2-3; TRBD2 aligns across 10 bases. V was clipped by 1 base and J by 13 bases; unmatched bases: 8. The CDR3 has 14 residues. The germline gives CDR1 SGHTA, CDR2 FQGNSA. CDR3 sequence: CASSLEASGGREYF. DNA of the CDR3: TGTGCCAGCAGCTTAGAGGCTAGCGGGGGTAGGGAGTATTTT.

A few counts support this clonotype. The chain employs TRBV7-9 and TRBJ1-1; unclear D gene. V shed 0 bases and J shed 3 bases, with 11 bases lying between them. The CDR3 has 15 amino acids. In germline, CDR1 is SEHNR, CDR2 FQNEAQ (reference sequence). CDR3 amino acids: CASSLASAGHTEAFF. As DNA, the CDR3 is TGTGCCAGCAGCTTAGCTTCCGCAGGTCACACTGAAGCTTTCTTT.

This clonotype was seen a few times. The V and J genes are TRBV10-3 and TRBJ1-3, with 9 positions matching TRBD1. V was clipped by 7 bases and J by 7 bases; unmatched bases: 5. CDR1 ENHRY and CDR2 SYGVKD come from the germline V gene. There are 13 residues in the CDR3. CDR3 sequence (DNA): TGTGCCATCACCGGACAGGGGAGGAACACCATATATTTT. Its translation: CAITGQGRNTIYF.

This clonotype was detected a few times. This chain uses TRBV10-1 with TRBJ2-3; tentatively, D is TRBD2 (5 bases). Between the trimmed V and J ends, which lost 3 bases and 1 base, there was a span of 11 bases. The CDR3 spans 15 residues. Germline CDR1 reads WNHNN; CDR2 reads SYGVQD (reference sequence). CDR3 sequence: CASSEGLSGTDTQYF. CDR3 DNA sequence: TGCGCCAGCAGTGAAGGGCTTAGCGGCACAGATACGCAGTATTTT.

The chain joins TRBV14 to TRBJ2-5; TRBD1 matches 8 bases. The CDR3 is 16 residues long. In germline, CDR1 is SGHDN, CDR2 FVKESK. V dropped 1 base and J dropped 3; count of bases not matched to a gene: 7. CDR3: CASSQGGQGAEETQYF. The CDR3 DNA reads as TGTGCCAGCAGCCAAGGCGGGCAGGGGGCCGAAGAGACCCAGTACTTC.

The chain recombines TRBV19 with TRBJ2-1; the D is unclear. CDR3 length equals 16 residues. V lost 5 bases and J 0 bases, leaving 14 bases between the germline ends. Germline CDR1 reads LNHDA; CDR2 reads SQIVND (reference sequence). The CDR3 spells CASSGRITGSYNEQFF. The CDR3 DNA follows: TGTGCCAGTAGTGGCCGTATAACGGGCTCCTACAATGAGCAGTTCTTC. The full variable domain, completed using reference TRBV19 and TRBJ2-1, is DGGITQSPKYLFRKEGQNVTLSCEQNLNHDAMYWYRQDPGQGLRLIYYSQIVNDFQKGDIAEGYSVSREKKESFPLTVTSAQKNPTAFYLCASSGRITGSYNEQFFGPGTRLTVL.

The chain uses TRBV30 and TRBJ2-7; 8 bases agree with TRBD2. In germline, CDR1 is GTSNPN, CDR2 SVGIG (reference sequence). Trimming took 4 bases from V and 5 from J; bases not matched to a gene: 10. This CDR3 region has 14 residues. CDR3 amino acids: CAWIRREGLHEQYF. The CDR3, as DNA: TGTGCCTGGATCCGTCGGGAGGGCCTTCACGAGCAGTACTTC. Full variable domain (remainder filled in from reference TRBV30 and TRBJ2-7): SQTIHQWPATLVQPVGSPLSLECTVEGTSNPNLYWYRQAAGRGLQLLFYSVGIGQISSEVPQNLSASRPQDRQFILSSKKLLLSDSGFYLCAWIRREGLHEQYFGPGTRLTVT.

This clonotype was recorded a few times. The chain recombines TRBV28 with TRBJ1-5; no firm D call. Looked up from germline, CDR1 is MDHEN and CDR2 is SYDVKM. CDR3 length: 14 residues. V was pared by 7 bases and J by 3 bases, with 13 bases between. CDR3 DNA: TGTGCCAGCACCAGCATTCCAATCAATCAGCCCCAGCATTTT. Encoded protein: CASTSIPINQPQHF.

This clonotype was detected ten times or more. The chain combines TRBV7-2 with TRBJ2-1; 8 nucleotides match TRBD2. J lost 8 bases, V lost 5 bases, and 5 bases had no gene match. The CDR3 extends over 13 amino acids. Germline V gene lookup returns CDR1 SGHTA and CDR2 FQGNSA. The CDR3 sequence: CASSKNSGDEQFF. The DNA for the CDR3 is TGTGCCAGCAGCAAAAATAGCGGGGATGAGCAGTTCTTC.

The rearrangement joins TRBV11-2 to TRBJ2-7; D might be TRBD1 or TRBD2, each matching 7 bases. V lost 3 bases, J lost 2 bases, and 11 bases lay in between. This CDR3 contains 14 residues. CDR1 SGHAT and CDR2 FQNNGV come from the germline V gene. The CDR3 sequence: CASSFQGGPYEQYV. CDR3 sequence (DNA): TGTGCCAGCAGCTTTCAGGGGGGGCCCTACGAGCAGTACGTC.

This clonotype was seen a few times. The chain couples TRBV7-9 to TRBJ2-7, with 13 bases lining up with TRBD2. The CDR3 extends over 16 amino acids. V lost 5 bases to trimming and J lost 0 bases; unmatched junction nucleotides: 4. The germline gives CDR1 SEHNR, CDR2 FQNEAQ (reference sequence). The CDR3 coding sequence is TGTGCCAGCAGCCTGGGACTAGCGGGGAGCTCCTACGAGCAGTACTTC. The encoded protein is CASSLGLAGSSYEQYF. Combining the CDR3 with reference TRBV7-9 and TRBJ2-7 gives the whole variable domain DTGVSQNPRHKITKRGQNVTFRCDPISEHNRLYWYRQTLGQGPEFLTYFQNEAQLEKSRLLSDRFSAERPKGSFSTLEIQRTEQGDSAMYLCASSLGLAGSSYEQYFGPGTRLTVT.

This chain joins TRBV18 and TRBJ2-7, with 8 bases that match TRBD2. This CDR3 has 14 amino acids. Trimming took 6 bases from V and 4 from J; bases not matched to a gene: 8. CDR1 and CDR2 from the germline V gene are KGHSH and LQKENI. The CDR3 loop reads CASSSAGAGYEQYF. For the CDR3, the DNA is TGTGCCAGCTCGTCAGCGGGAGCCGGGTACGAGCAGTACTTC. Combining the CDR3 with reference TRBV18 and TRBJ2-7 gives the whole variable domain NAGVMQNPRHLVRRRGQEARLRCSPMKGHSHVYWYRQLPEEGLKFMVYLQKENIIDESGMPKERFSAEFPKEGPSILRIQQVVRGDSAAYFCASSSAGAGYEQYFGPGTRLTVT.

To note about this clonotype: A much larger clone differs from this one at a single base, so this may be a read error. The CDR3 region is CASSLVPRYTEAFF. Here the CDR3 DNA reads TGTGCCAGCAGCTTAGTCCCACGGTACACTGAAGCTTTCTTT. The rearrangement links TRBV7-2 to TRBJ1-1; D gene unclear. Germline loops: CDR1 SGHTA, CDR2 FQGNSA. The CDR3 is 14 amino acids. Trimming pared 1 base from V and 3 bases from J, leaving 9 bases between. Full variable domain (outside the CDR3, taken from reference TRBV7-2 and TRBJ1-1): GAGVSQSPSNKVTEKGKDVELRCDPISGHTALYWYRQSLGQGLEFLIYFQGNSAPDKSGLPSDRFSAERTGGSVSTLTIQRTQQEDSAVYLCASSLVPRYTEAFFGQGTRLTVV.

The CDR3 coding sequence is TGTGCCAGCAGTTTGAGGGACTATGGCTACACCTTC. Amino acid sequence: CASSLRDYGYTF. The V and J genes are TRBV28 and TRBJ1-2, with D unresolved. This CDR3 comprises 12 residues. CDR1 MDHEN and CDR2 SYDVKM come from the germline V gene. Trimming shortened V by 3 bases and J by 3 bases, and 5 bases separated the two germline ends.

This clonotype has just a few counts. The rearrangement uses TRBV7-2 and TRBJ2-1; 12 bases line up with TRBD2. Germline trimming cut 5 bases from V and 7 bases from J; bases unmatched to any gene: 9. Germline V lookup: CDR1 SGHTA, CDR2 FQGNSA. CDR3 length: 16 residues. The CDR3 coding sequence is TGTGCCAGCAGCCGAAGGCCTAGCGGGAGGGAAAATGAGCAGTTCTTC. It yields the protein CASSRRPSGRENEQFF.

This clonotype was counted many times. This CDR3 reads CASSLGPVSGNEQFF. The CDR3 DNA follows: TGTGCCAGCAGCTTAGGGCCCGTATCGGGCAATGAGCAGTTCTTC. This chain joins TRBV11-2 and TRBJ2-1; D gene uncertain. The CDR3 runs 15 residues. Germline CDR1 SGHAT, CDR2 FQNNGV. V was trimmed by 1 base and J by 6 bases, leaving 13 bases between them.